This is a list of T cell receptor beta chains from one sample in a study of T cell changes during pregnancy in multiple sclerosis. Repertoires were generated with immunoSEQ multiplex PCR, while TCRdb's copy carries only in-frame clones and drops some. The sample consists of around 96,000 clones, over 85% of them appearing once. This sample comprised peripheral blood, obtained in the first trimester of pregnancy. The source of these receptors is a female donor with multiple sclerosis, enrolled in a pregnancy study. CDR3s include the opening cysteine and the closing phenylalanine or tryptophan. The order of the fields is J gene, V gene, clone size, D gene, CDR3 protein, CDR3 DNA. A D gene is named only where the DNA matches it firmly. Not every row has a clone size; where given, it reads once, few, many or a size class.

TRBJ1-3 | TRBV6-4 | NA | NA | CASSGGPGGNTIYF | TGTGCCAGCAGTGGGGGGCCGGGCGGAAACACCATATATTTT
TRBJ1-1 | TRBV6-6 | NA | TRBD1 | CASSYLPRTGDTEAFF | TGTGCCAGCAGTTACCTGCCAAGGACAGGGGACACTGAAGCTTTCTTT
TRBJ2-7 | TRBV13 | NA | NA | CASSLGSGRSYEQYF | TGTGCCAGCAGCTTAGGGTCAGGGCGGTCCTACGAGCAGTACTTC
TRBJ2-1 | TRBV15 | NA | TRBD2 | CATSRDVGGGNEQFF | TGTGCCACCAGCAGAGATGTCGGGGGGGGCAATGAGCAGTTCTTC
TRBJ1-1 | TRBV5-8 | NA | NA | CASSLGHPPVTEAFF | TGTGCCAGCAGCCTAGGACATCCGCCAGTGACTGAAGCTTTCTTT
TRBJ1-3 | TRBV7-6 | NA | TRBD1 | CASSHLQGAGNTIYF | TGTGCCAGCAGCCATTTACAGGGGGCGGGAAACACCATATATTTT
TRBJ1-6 | TRBV6-5 | few | TRBD1 | CASTIRATGGSPLHF | TGTGCCAGCACCATAAGAGCGACAGGGGGATCACCCCTCCACTTT
TRBJ1-5 | TRBV19 | NA | TRBD1 | CASMGQGVRKPQHF | TGTGCCAGTATGGGACAGGGGGTCAGGAAGCCCCAGCATTTT
TRBJ2-7 | TRBV25-1 | NA | NA | CASNKGGREQYF | TGTGCCTCAAACAAAGGGGGTCGCGAGCAGTACTTC
TRBJ1-2 | TRBV6-1 | NA | TRBD1 | CASRRTGRIGYTF | TGTGCCAGCAGGAGGACAGGGAGGATCGGCTACACCTTC
TRBJ2-2 | TRBV6-5 | NA | NA | CASSLTPSNTGELFF | TGTGCCAGCAGCCTCACACCTTCAAACACCGGGGAGCTGTTTTTT
TRBJ2-2 | TRBV4-1 | NA | TRBD1 | CASSQGGAGGGTGELFF | TGCGCCAGCAGCCAAGGAGGAGCAGGGGGCGGTACCGGGGAGCTGTTTTTT
TRBJ1-5 | TRBV19 | few | NA | CASSGTSSNQPQHF | TGTGCCAGTAGCGGGACATCCAGCAATCAGCCCCAGCATTTT
TRBJ2-7 | TRBV5-1 | NA | NA | CASSLSTSAYEQYF | TGCGCCAGCAGCTTGTCTACTTCCGCCTACGAGCAGTACTTC
TRBJ1-5 | TRBV27 | NA | NA | CASRPQGGQPQHF | TGTGCCAGCAGGCCACAGGGCGGCCAGCCCCAGCATTTT
TRBJ2-3 | TRBV6-4 | NA | TRBD1 | CASSDNSGQGGADTQYF | TGTGCCAGCAGTGACAATTCCGGACAGGGGGGGGCAGATACGCAGTATTTT
TRBJ2-3 | TRBV7-3 | NA | NA | CASSFLGSGLMSAQYF | TGTGCCAGCAGCTTTTTAGGAAGCGGTTTGATGAGCGCGCAGTATTTT
TRBJ1-5 | TRBV2 | NA | NA | CASNYRENQPQHF | TGTGCCAGCAATTATCGGGAAAATCAGCCCCAGCATTTT
TRBJ2-7 | TRBV11-2 | NA | TRBD1 | CASSPQTGIYEQYF | TGTGCCAGCAGCCCTCAGACAGGGATCTACGAGCAGTACTTC
TRBJ2-1 | TRBV4-2 | NA | NA | CASRPGYGAYNEQFF | TGTGCCAGCAGACCCGGGTATGGAGCATACAATGAGCAGTTCTTC
TRBJ2-7 | TRBV29-1 | NA | NA | CSAYNPGLGYEQYF | TGCAGCGCCTACAACCCGGGACTGGGCTACGAGCAGTACTTC
TRBJ2-3 | TRBV11-2 | NA | TRBD2 | CASSLATRRRGDTDTQYF | TGTGCCAGCAGCTTAGCAACACGTAGACGGGGGGACACAGATACGCAGTATTTT